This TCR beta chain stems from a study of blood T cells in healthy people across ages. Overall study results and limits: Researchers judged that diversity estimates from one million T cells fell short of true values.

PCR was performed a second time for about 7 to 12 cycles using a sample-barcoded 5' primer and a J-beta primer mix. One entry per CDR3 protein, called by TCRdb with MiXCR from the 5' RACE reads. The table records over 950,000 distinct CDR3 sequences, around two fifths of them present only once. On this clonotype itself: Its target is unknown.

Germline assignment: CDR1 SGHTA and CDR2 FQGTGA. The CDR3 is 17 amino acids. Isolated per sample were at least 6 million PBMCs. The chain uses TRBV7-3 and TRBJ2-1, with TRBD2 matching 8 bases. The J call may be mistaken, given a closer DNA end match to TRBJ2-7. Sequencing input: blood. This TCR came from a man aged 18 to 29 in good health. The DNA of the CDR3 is TGTGCCAGCAGCTTTAACGGGGGGGCCGAGGGTATCAATGAGCAGTACTTC. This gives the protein CASSFNGGAEGINEQYF.